This is a list of T cell receptor beta chains from one sample in a study of cytomegalovirus exposure and HLA in healthy donors. Method: immunoSEQ multiplex PCR; TCRdb's copy keeps in-frame clones and lacks some. The data show about 120,000 clones, with 65% to 90% seen just once and less than 2.5% held by the top ten. Sequencing was done on a sample of PBMCs. The receptor source for this set is a woman aged 40 to 50 in good health and CMV-seronegative. Both conserved end residues are part of each CDR3. The D gene is left open where the match is weak. Clone size is stated in some rows and not others, as once, few, many or a class when expanded.

abundance	v_gene	j_gene	d_gene	CDR3aa
.	TRBV5-1	TRBJ2-1	TRBD1	CASSSQGAGQFF
few	TRBV28	TRBJ2-1	.	CASSTFRLSSYNEQFF
.	TRBV4-2	TRBJ2-1	TRBD2	CASSRGLAGGLIGNEQFF
.	TRBV7-9	TRBJ1-1	TRBD1	CASSVTGTGTEAFF
.	TRBV6-5	TRBJ1-3	TRBD1	CASSYDYRGAGNTIYF
.	TRBV14	TRBJ2-7	TRBD1	CASSQSNRGSPYF
.	TRBV7-2	TRBJ2-7	TRBD2	CASSLGLAGGVYEQYF
.	TRBV2	TRBJ1-3	TRBD1	CASGHRTGSGNTIYF
.	TRBV6-1	TRBJ2-7	.	CASRQGLSSYEQYF
.	TRBV19	TRBJ2-1	TRBD2	CASRGGSSYNEQFF
.	TRBV5-1	TRBJ2-2	TRBD2	CASSSLAGDTGELFF
.	TRBV5-1	TRBJ2-5	.	CASSLVPDQETQYF
few	TRBV10-3	TRBJ1-1	.	CAISEQENTEAFF
.	TRBV11-2	TRBJ1-2	.	CASRTSLGRGYTF
.	TRBV14	TRBJ1-1	.	CASSRDMNTEAFF
.	TRBV27	TRBJ1-2	TRBD1	CASSFATGGYGYTF
.	TRBV2	TRBJ1-3	.	CASSPIGGNTIYF
.	TRBV10-2	TRBJ2-7	.	CASSPTGTNEQYF
.	TRBV7-9	TRBJ1-1	.	CASSPQGANTEAFF
.	TRBV9	TRBJ1-2	.	CASSVGTGIDGYTF
.	TRBV9	TRBJ1-5	TRBD1	CASSVGQGGQPQHF
.	TRBV23-1	TRBJ1-6	TRBD1	CASRLGQGDNSPLHF
.	TRBV7-9	TRBJ1-4	.	CASSPRGGGEKLFF
.	TRBV7-9	TRBJ1-2	TRBD1	CASSTTGVTNYGYTF
.	TRBV29-1	TRBJ1-1	.	CSVAAFGQGTEAFF
.	TRBV2	TRBJ1-2	TRBD1	CASRPDRAGANYGYTF
.	TRBV19	TRBJ1-2	.	CAGGDAINYGYTF
.	TRBV11-2	TRBJ2-3	.	CASSLQTTQYF
.	TRBV7-8	TRBJ2-7	.	CASSYPTGEQYF
.	TRBV18	TRBJ2-7	.	CASSPRQGFYEQYF
.	TRBV5-1	TRBJ2-1	TRBD2	CASSPGTSGINEQFF
few	TRBV2	TRBJ2-1	TRBD1	CASRRDRGFNEQFF
.	TRBV9	TRBJ1-3	.	CASTPDGASGNTIYF
.	TRBV6-5	TRBJ2-5	.	CASSYPNSPQETQYF
.	TRBV15	TRBJ1-4	TRBD1	CATSSSLGQGHEKLFF